This passage covers 29 T cell receptor beta chains from one sample sequenced in a study of T cell repertoires in cytomegalovirus infection. TCRdb reanalysed the reads using MiXCR and keeps one entry per CDR3 protein. This table holds more than 650,000 distinct CDR3 sequences, 35% found once. The specimen was PBMCs. These receptors came from a human donor in good health (CMV status not recorded). Some clones in this sample may be carry-over from other donors' samples.

This clonotype was recorded a few times. The J gene is TRBJ1-4, the V gene TRBV13, with D unclear. V lost 5 bases and J 0 bases, leaving 10 bases between the germline ends. The CDR3 is made up of 15 amino acids. Germline CDR1 is PRHDT and CDR2 is FYEKMQ (reference sequence). CDR3: CASSLQLATNEKLFF. The CDR3 DNA follows: TGTGCCAGCAGCCTTCAGCTTGCAACTAATGAAAAACTGTTTTTT.

J is TRBJ2-1 and V is TRBV20-1; 16 bases line up with TRBD2. Looked up from germline, CDR1 is DFQATT and CDR2 is SNEGSKA (reference sequence). This CDR3 has 18 residues. V shed 2 bases and J 5 bases; nucleotides not matched to a gene: 9. This chain's CDR3 is CSARSGLAGGSRNNEQFF. The CDR3 nucleotides read TGCAGTGCTAGATCGGGACTAGCGGGAGGGAGTAGAAACAATGAGCAGTTCTTC.

This clonotype was found a few times. V gene TRBV7-9 combines with J gene TRBJ1-4; the D gene is possibly TRBD1 (5 bases). The V end was cut by 5 bases, the J end by 4 bases, with 8 bases between. CDR1 SEHNR and CDR2 FQNEAQ come from the germline V gene (reference sequence). The CDR3 totals 13 residues. The CDR3 reads CASSPDSNEKLFF. The CDR3 bases are TGTGCCAGCAGCCCCGACAGTAATGAAAAACTGTTTTTT.

V usage is TRBV5-3 and J usage is TRBJ1-2; TRBD1 matches at 12 bases. TRBV5-3 is an ORF, with its function uncertain. CDR3 length: 17 residues. With V trimmed by 8 bases and J by 5 bases, 16 bases remained unmatched. In DNA, the CDR3 is TGTGCCAGCACCGAGGGGGACAGGGGGCGTAAAGAGTATGGCTACACCTTC. Protein product: CASTEGDRGRKEYGYTF.

About this clonotype: The junction differs from germline at one of its ends, possibly a read error. This chain connects TRBV7-9 to TRBJ2-7, with 7 bases matching TRBD2. The CDR3 runs to 15 residues. Germline CDR1 SEHNR, CDR2 FQNEAQ (reference sequence). The CDR3 DNA reads TGTGCCAGCAGCTTGCAGGGCGGGAGCTCCAACGAGCAGTACTTC. As protein: CASSLQGGSSNEQYF. The entire variable domain, with the rest obtained from reference TRBV7-9 and TRBJ2-7, is as follows: DTGVSQNPRHKITKRGQNVTFRCDPISEHNRLYWYRQTLGQGPEFLTYFQNEAQLEKSRLLSDRFSAERPKGSFSTLEIQRTEQGDSAMYLCASSLQGGSSNEQYFGPGTRLTVT.

This clonotype was seen more than once but under ten times. The gene calls are TRBV5-6 and TRBJ2-7; unclear D gene. The CDR3 covers 14 residues. Germline V gene sequence: CDR1 SGHDT, CDR2 YYEEEE. V lost 2 bases and J lost 2, with 11 bases in between. For the CDR3, the DNA is TGTGCCAGCAGCTTATATTTTGTAACCTACGAGCAGTACTTC. It encodes CASSLYFVTYEQYF. The variable domain in full, completed from reference TRBV5-6 and TRBJ2-7, reads DAGVTQSPTHLIKTRGQQVTLRCSPKSGHDTVSWYQQALGQGPQFIFQYYEEEERQRGNFPDRFSGHQFPNYSSELNVNALLLGDSALYLCASSLYFVTYEQYFGPGTRLTVT.

Worth noting for this clonotype: One junction end does not reproduce the germline sequence, and a read error may be involved. The chain has TRBV6-2 or TRBV6-3 and TRBJ2-7; TRBD2 matches 9 bases. This CDR3 is 13 amino acids long. Germline-derived CDR1 and CDR2 are MNHEY and SVGEGT. The CDR3 reads CASSRSGGPSWSF. In nucleotides, the CDR3 is TGTGCCAGCAGTCGAAGCGGGGGGCCATCCTGGAGCTTC.

The chain employs TRBV6-2 or TRBV6-3 and TRBJ2-1, with unresolved D. CDR1 is MNHEY, CDR2 SVGEGT, per germline. The CDR3 is 14 amino acids. V shed 3 bases and J shed 2 bases, with 8 bases lying between them. CDR3 sequence reads: CASSYTLTYNEQFF. In DNA form, the CDR3 reads TGTGCCAGCAGTTATACCTTAACCTACAATGAGCAGTTCTTC.

This clonotype was seen a few times. The chain uses TRBV11-2 and TRBJ1-5; D might be TRBD1 (5 bases). The ends were cut back, 0 bases at V and 11 bases at J, with 14 bases in the middle. The CDR3 extends over 14 amino acids. CDR1 and CDR2 (germline): SGHAT, FQNNGV. CDR3 protein: CASSLEAGRGTQHF. CDR3 nucleotides: TGTGCCAGCAGCTTAGAGGCAGGGCGAGGGACCCAGCATTTT. Full variable domain (missing parts from reference TRBV11-2 and TRBJ1-5): EAGVAQSPRYKIIEKRQSVAFWCNPISGHATLYWYQQILGQGPKLLIQFQNNGVVDDSQLPKDRFSAERLKGVDSTLKIQPAKLEDSAVYLCASSLEAGRGTQHFGDGTRLSIL.

The chain employs TRBV6-5 and TRBJ1-4; 7 bases line up with TRBD1. This CDR3 region has 14 residues. V was pared by 10 bases and J by 2 bases, with 7 bases of the junction left unmatched. Germline values: CDR1 MNHEY, CDR2 SVGAGI. The CDR3 is CATQRDSTNEKLFF. The CDR3 coding sequence is TGTGCCACCCAACGGGACAGCACTAATGAAAAACTGTTTTTT.

The V and J genes are TRBV19 and TRBJ2-7; D call uncertain. The CDR3 has 18 amino acids. V was pared by 5 bases and J by 3 bases, with 26 bases between. Germline V lookup: CDR1 LNHDA, CDR2 SQIVND (reference sequence). CDR3 sequence: CASSWQASRADGYYEQYF. CDR3 DNA: TGTGCCAGTAGTTGGCAAGCGTCAAGGGCAGACGGTTACTACGAGCAGTACTTC.

This chain links TRBV29-1 with TRBJ2-7; 7 bases fit TRBD1. The germline gives CDR1 SQVTM, CDR2 ANQGSEA. V lost 7 bases, J lost 2 bases, and 11 bases stayed unmatched. The CDR3 is 14 amino acids. CDR3 protein: CSAYLWTGTYEQYF. The CDR3 DNA reads as TGCAGCGCCTACTTATGGACAGGCACCTACGAGCAGTACTTC.

With regard to this clonotype: This may stem from a read error, because a much larger clone lies one nucleotide away. Without the conserved terminal phenylalanine or tryptophan, this CDR3 likely stems from a read error. The rearrangement links TRBV7-6 to TRBJ2-7, with TRBD1 matching 10 bases. CDR1 is SGHVS and CDR2 is FNYEAQ in the germline V gene. CDR3 length equals 14 residues. V shed 2 bases and J 5 bases; nucleotides not matched to a gene: 3. CDR3 nucleotide sequence: TGTGCCAGCAGCTTAAGGACAGGGGGAGACGAGCAGTACTTA. Encoded protein: CASSLRTGGDEQYL.

This clonotype occurred a few times. This sequence joins TRBV19 and TRBJ2-7; D unresolved. The CDR3 totals 15 residues. V lost 3 bases, J lost 6 bases, and 18 bases lay in between. CDR1 is LNHDA and CDR2 is SQIVND in the germline V gene (reference sequence). Here the CDR3 DNA reads TGTGCCAGTAGTATTGAGGCAGGTCGATTCTCCGAGCAGTACTTC. Translated: CASSIEAGRFSEQYF.

As concerns this clonotype: A read error is likely, as this CDR3 ends without the conserved phenylalanine or tryptophan. V gene TRBV6-1 combines with J gene TRBJ2-1; maybe TRBD1 (5 bases). Trimming shortened V by 5 bases and J by 4 bases, and 12 bases separated the two germline ends. The CDR3 has 14 amino acids. Germline lookup yields CDR1 MNHNS and CDR2 SASEGT. DNA of the CDR3: TGTGCCAGCAGTTCGAGACAGACATACAATGAGCAGTTCCTC. It yields the protein CASSSRQTYNEQFL.

This clonotype was seen many times. V usage is TRBV7-2 and J usage is TRBJ2-7; no clear D gene. Trimming pared 2 bases from V and 6 bases from J, leaving 5 bases between. The CDR3 has 11 residues. CDR1 and CDR2 (germline): SGHTA, FQGNSA. CDR3 nucleotide sequence: TGTGCCAGCAGCTTATCTGGCGAGCAGTACTTC. Amino acids: CASSLSGEQYF.

The rearrangement uses TRBV7-2 and TRBJ2-1; perhaps TRBD2 as D (6 bases). This CDR3 comprises 17 residues. Germline V gives CDR1 SGHTA, CDR2 FQGNSA. Trimming stripped 3 bases from V and 9 bases from J, with 24 bases between. The chain's CDR3 is CASSFAGTPTGRGEQFF. The CDR3 nucleotides are TGTGCCAGCAGCTTCGCAGGGACTCCGACCGGGAGAGGTGAGCAGTTCTTC.

V gene TRBV5-1 combines with J gene TRBJ1-1; no reliable D call. Germline V CDR1 and CDR2: SGHRS, YFSETQ. This CDR3 spans 16 amino acids. Trimming left V 2 bases short and J 1 base short, with 15 bases between. CDR3 loop: CASSFGGGRQNTEAFF. CDR3 bases: TGCGCCAGCAGCTTCGGTGGCGGGCGGCAGAACACTGAAGCTTTCTTT. Based on the CDR3 plus reference TRBV5-1 and TRBJ1-1, the full variable domain is KAGVTQTPRYLIKTRGQQVTLSCSPISGHRSVSWYQQTPGQGLQFLFEYFSETQRNKGNFPGRFSGRQFSNSRSEMNVSTLELGDSALYLCASSFGGGRQNTEAFFGQGTRLTVV.

This rearrangement joins TRBV12-3 or TRBV12-4 to TRBJ1-4; D is possibly TRBD1 (5 bases). V gave up 1 base and J gave up 2 bases, with 11 bases separating them. The CDR3 is 16 residues long. The CDR3 reads CASSLGGVGTNEKLFF. For the CDR3, the DNA is TGTGCCAGCAGTTTAGGAGGGGTTGGCACTAATGAAAAACTGTTTTTT.

This clonotype turned up a few times. The chain employs TRBV19 and TRBJ2-1, with a possible D match to TRBD2 (5 bases). Germline V CDR1 and CDR2: LNHDA, SQIVND (reference sequence). V was shortened by 5 bases and J by 5 bases, with 19 bases between the two germline ends. CDR3 size: 16 residues. CDR3 in amino acids: CASSSLAESINNEQFF. The CDR3 DNA sequence: TGTGCCAGTAGTTCCCTAGCAGAGAGTATAAACAATGAGCAGTTCTTC. The full variable domain, completed using reference TRBV19 and TRBJ2-1, is DGGITQSPKYLFRKEGQNVTLSCEQNLNHDAMYWYRQDPGQGLRLIYYSQIVNDFQKGDIAEGYSVSREKKESFPLTVTSAQKNPTAFYLCASSSLAESINNEQFFGPGTRLTVL.

This clonotype has more than one count but fewer than ten. The chain recombines TRBV5-1 with TRBJ2-1; 7 bases are shared with TRBD2. The ends lost 1 base at V and 9 bases at J; junction bases unmatched: 10. The CDR3 sequence is 15 residues long. The germline V gene encodes CDR1 SGHRS and CDR2 YFSETQ. The CDR3 spells CASSLSAGVSVEQFF. The CDR3 DNA reads as TGCGCCAGCAGCTTGTCGGCGGGAGTTAGCGTTGAGCAGTTCTTC.

The chain carries TRBV28 and TRBJ2-7; the D call may be TRBD1 or TRBD2 (5 bases each). Deletions cut 1 base from V and 2 bases from J, with 18 bases between. CDR3 size: 17 residues. CDR1 and CDR2 (germline): MDHEN, SYDVKM. As DNA, the CDR3 is TGTGCCAGCAGTTTATATTCCGGGGCAGGGTCGGCCTACGAGCAGTACTTC. Its translation: CASSLYSGAGSAYEQYF. Combining the CDR3 with reference TRBV28 and TRBJ2-7 gives the whole variable domain DVKVTQSSRYLVKRTGEKVFLECVQDMDHENMFWYRQDPGLGLRLIYFSYDVKMKEKGDIPEGYSVSREKKERFSLILESASTNQTSMYLCASSLYSGAGSAYEQYFGPGTRLTVT.

The V call is TRBV12-3 or TRBV12-4, the J call TRBJ1-3; D not certain. This CDR3 is 15 amino acids long. V shed 4 bases and J shed 0 bases, with 10 bases lying between them. DNA of the CDR3: TGTGCCAGCAGTTCTTTTTTGGACTCTGGAAACACCATATATTTT. Protein: CASSSFLDSGNTIYF.

This rearrangement joins TRBV5-1 to TRBJ2-5; D gene ambiguous. V was clipped by 6 bases and J by 2 bases, with 14 bases between them. This CDR3 spans 14 amino acids. CDR1 and CDR2 (germline): SGHRS, YFSETQ. The CDR3 loop is CASTRPDGQETQYF. CDR3 nucleotide sequence: TGCGCCAGCACCCGACCGGACGGGCAAGAGACCCAGTACTTC.

J is TRBJ1-2 and V is TRBV28; D call uncertain. In germline, CDR1 is MDHEN, CDR2 SYDVKM. V was clipped by 3 bases and J by 8 bases, with 13 bases between them. This CDR3 has 13 residues. The CDR3 spells CASSFPHMGGYTF. The CDR3 DNA sequence: TGTGCCAGCAGTTTCCCCCACATGGGGGGCTACACCTTC.

This chain joins TRBV4-1 and TRBJ1-1; D gene uncertain. CDR3 length: 13 residues. Trimming left V 8 bases short and J 0 bases short, with 10 bases between. CDR1 is MGHRA, CDR2 YSYEKL, per germline. CDR3 sequence (DNA): TGCGCCAGCGGCGTCAGTATGAACACTGAAGCTTTCTTT. This gives the protein CASGVSMNTEAFF.

The sample holds a few counts of this clonotype. The chain couples TRBV2 to TRBJ2-3; 10 nucleotides match TRBD2. Germline V gene data show CDR1 as SNHLY and CDR2 as FYNNEI. The CDR3 runs to 15 residues. The V gene end was trimmed by 4 bases and the J gene end by 6 bases; junction bases not matched to a gene: 7. Written as DNA, the CDR3 is TGTGCCAGCAGTGTAACTAGCGGGATAGCGGATACGCAGTATTTT. Translation gives CASSVTSGIADTQYF.

This chain joins TRBV20-1 and TRBJ1-4; D is ambiguous. Trimming pared 0 bases from V and 2 bases from J, leaving 13 bases between. CDR1 and CDR2 (germline): DFQATT, SNEGSKA (reference sequence). This CDR3 comprises 16 residues. CDR3 bases: TGCAGTGCTAGAGATCAATTCCAGTTGACTAATGAAAAACTGTTTTTT. Its protein is CSARDQFQLTNEKLFF.

The rearrangement joins TRBV7-4 to TRBJ1-5; TRBD1 is a possible D gene (6 bases). The CDR3 extends over 15 amino acids. The germline CDR1 and CDR2 sequences are SGHVT and SQSDAQ. The V end lost 4 bases, the J end lost 1 base, and 11 bases lay between the germline ends. The CDR3: CASSSSDRSNQPQHF. The CDR3 nucleotides read TGTGCCAGCAGCTCCTCCGACAGGAGCAATCAGCCCCAGCATTTT.